This T cell receptor (beta chain) was profiled in a study of early T cells in non-severe SARS-CoV-2 infection. Looked up from germline, CDR1 is SNHLY and CDR2 is FYNNEI. The trim removed 2 bases at V and 5 bases at J, leaving 5 bases unmatched. This CDR3 spans 15 amino acids. Using its own MiXCR run on the 5' RACE reads, TCRdb lists one record per CDR3 protein. The sample carries roughly 80,000 distinct CDR3 sequences, around 10% recorded once. The input for sequencing was whole blood, taken at baseline. The receptor's source is an adult who was a healthcare worker with PCR-confirmed SARS-CoV-2 infection or an uninfected control (not recorded which). This sequence joins TRBV2 and TRBJ2-3; 9 bases map to TRBD1. CDR3 region: CASSEPGQGIDTQYF. For the CDR3, the DNA is TGTGCCAGCAGTGAACCGGGACAGGGAATAGATACGCAGTATTTT.